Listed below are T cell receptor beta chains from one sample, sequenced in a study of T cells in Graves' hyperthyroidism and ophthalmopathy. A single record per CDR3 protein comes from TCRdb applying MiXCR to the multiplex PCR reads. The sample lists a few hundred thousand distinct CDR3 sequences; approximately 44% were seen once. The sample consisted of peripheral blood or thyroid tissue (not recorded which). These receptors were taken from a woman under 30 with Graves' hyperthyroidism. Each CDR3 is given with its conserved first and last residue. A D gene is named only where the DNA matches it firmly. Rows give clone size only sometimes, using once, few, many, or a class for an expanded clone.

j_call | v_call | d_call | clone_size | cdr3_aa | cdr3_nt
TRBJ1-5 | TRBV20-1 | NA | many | CSAIPGNSNQPQHF | TGCAGTGCTATCCCAGGGAATAGCAATCAGCCCCAGCATTTT
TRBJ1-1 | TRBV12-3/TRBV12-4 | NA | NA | CASSLGAREAPNTEAFF | TGTGCCAGTAGTTTAGGGGCGAGGGAGGCTCCGAACACTGAAGCTTTCTTT
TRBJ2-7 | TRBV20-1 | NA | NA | CSARVRTGTNEQYF | TGCAGTGCTAGAGTGCGAACAGGGACCAACGAGCAGTACTTC
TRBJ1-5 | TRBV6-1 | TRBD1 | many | CASSELDRGNQPQHF | TGTGCCAGCAGTGAACTTGACAGGGGCAATCAGCCCCAGCATTTT
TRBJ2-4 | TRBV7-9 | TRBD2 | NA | CASSRGTSGRLTKNIQYF | TGTGCCAGCAGCCGCGGGACTAGCGGGAGGTTGACCAAAAACATTCAGTACTTC
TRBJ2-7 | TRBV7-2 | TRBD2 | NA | CASSLGGQRGTYEQYF | TGTGCCAGCAGCTTAGGGGGCCAGCGGGGAACCTACGAGCAGTACTTC
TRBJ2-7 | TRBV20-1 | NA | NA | CSARGTDSSSYNEQYF | TGCAGTGCTAGAGGGACAGACTCGAGCTCCTACAATGAGCAGTACTTC
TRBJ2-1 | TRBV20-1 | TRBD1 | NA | CSARGDRELNEQFF | TGCAGTGCTAGAGGGGACAGGGAACTAAATGAGCAGTTCTTC
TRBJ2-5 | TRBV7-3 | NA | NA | CASSPTRTIQETQYF | TGTGCCAGCAGCCCAACTAGGACTATCCAAGAGACCCAGTACTTC
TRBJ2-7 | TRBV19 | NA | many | CASSIVVRRDRYEQYF | TGTGCCAGTAGTATCGTTGTCCGGCGGGACCGCTACGAGCAGTACTTC
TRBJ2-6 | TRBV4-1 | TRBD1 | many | CASSQGQGVSGANVLTF | TGCGCCAGCAGCCAAGGACAGGGCGTATCTGGGGCCAACGTCCTGACTTTC
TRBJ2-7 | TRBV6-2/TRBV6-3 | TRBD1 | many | CASSYGTGGTYEQYF | TGTGCCAGCAGTTACGGGACAGGGGGCACCTACGAGCAGTACTTC
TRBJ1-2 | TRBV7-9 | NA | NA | CASSPPRIYGYTF | TGTGCCAGCAGCCCACCGCGGATCTATGGCTACACCTTC
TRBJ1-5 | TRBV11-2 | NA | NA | CASSLEPGGGLADQPQHF | TGTGCCAGCAGCTTAGAACCCGGGGGGGGGCTGGCGGATCAGCCCCAGCATTTT
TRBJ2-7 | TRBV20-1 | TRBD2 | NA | CSAREPSGSGEQYF | TGCAGTGCTAGAGAACCTAGCGGGAGTGGAGAGCAGTACTTC
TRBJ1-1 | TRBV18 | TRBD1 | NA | CASSKEGAQTEAFF | TGTGCCAGCTCAAAAGAGGGGGCGCAGACTGAAGCTTTCTTT
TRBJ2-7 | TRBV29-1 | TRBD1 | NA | CSVAPTGGNEQYF | TGCAGCGTTGCTCCGACAGGGGGCAACGAGCAGTACTTC
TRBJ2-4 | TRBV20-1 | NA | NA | CSARVYRENIQYF | TGCAGTGCTAGAGTGTACAGGGAAAACATTCAGTACTTC
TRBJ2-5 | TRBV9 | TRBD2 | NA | CASSVDLAGGETQYF | TGTGCCAGCAGCGTAGATCTAGCGGGAGGTGAGACCCAGTACTTC
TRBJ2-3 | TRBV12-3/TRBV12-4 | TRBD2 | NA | CASSRASGRQGTDTQYF | TGTGCCAGCAGTAGGGCTAGCGGGAGGCAAGGCACAGATACGCAGTATTTT
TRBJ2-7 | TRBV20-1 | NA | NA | CSAREGRGYEQYF | TGCAGTGCTAGAGAAGGCAGGGGCTACGAGCAGTACTTC
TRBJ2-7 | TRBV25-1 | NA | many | CASSDQLRSYEQYF | TGTGCCAGCAGTGACCAGCTCCGCTCCTACGAGCAGTACTTC
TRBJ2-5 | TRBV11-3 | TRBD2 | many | CASSLWELAGTEETQYF | TGTGCCAGCAGCTTATGGGAACTAGCGGGTACGGAGGAGACCCAGTACTTC
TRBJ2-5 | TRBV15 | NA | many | CATSPPWSYGSQETQYF | TGTGCCACCAGCCCACCATGGAGCTATGGGTCACAAGAGACCCAGTACTTC
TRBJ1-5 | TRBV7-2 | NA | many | CASSFTGMIQPQHF | TGTGCCAGCAGCTTTACAGGGATGATACAGCCCCAGCATTTT
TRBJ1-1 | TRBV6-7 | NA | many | CASSYGVTEAFF | TGTGCCAGCAGTTACGGGGTCACTGAAGCTTTCTTT
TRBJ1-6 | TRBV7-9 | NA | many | CASSAGGIWTPNSPLHF | TGTGCCAGCAGCGCCGGAGGGATCTGGACACCTAATTCACCCCTCCACTTT
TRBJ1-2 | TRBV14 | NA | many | CASSPTLEYGYTF | TGTGCCAGCAGCCCAACATTAGAATATGGCTACACCTTC
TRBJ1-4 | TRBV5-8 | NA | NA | CASSGGGGNEKLFF | TGTGCCAGCAGCGGCGGGGGGGGTAATGAAAAACTGTTTTTT
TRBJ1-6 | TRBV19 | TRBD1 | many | CASSYDRVLSPLHF | TGTGCCAGTAGTTATGACAGGGTCCTTTCACCCCTCCACTTT
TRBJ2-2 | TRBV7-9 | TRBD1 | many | CASSLDRAAGELFF | TGTGCCAGCAGCCTCGACAGGGCTGCCGGGGAGCTGTTTTTT
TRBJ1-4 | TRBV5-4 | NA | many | CASSLVEGENLFF | TGTGCCAGCAGCTTGGTGGAGGGTGAAAACCTGTTTTTT
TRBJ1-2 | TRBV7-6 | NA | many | CASSVQQGGYGYTF | TGTGCCAGCAGCGTACAACAGGGAGGATATGGCTACACCTTC
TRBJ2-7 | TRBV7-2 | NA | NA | CASTNMKTYNEQYF | TGTGCCAGCACCAACATGAAAACCTACAATGAGCAGTACTTC
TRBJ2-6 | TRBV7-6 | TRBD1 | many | CASSLVAEGQGIYSGANVLTF | TGTGCCAGCAGCTTAGTAGCGGAGGGACAGGGCATTTACTCTGGGGCCAACGTCCTGACTTTC
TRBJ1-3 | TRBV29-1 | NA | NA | CSVLQGLRNTIYF | TGCAGCGTGCTACAGGGTCTCAGGAACACCATATATTTT
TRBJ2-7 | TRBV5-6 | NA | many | CASSLGSGLNSYEQYF | TGTGCCAGCAGCTTGGGGAGCGGGCTGAACTCCTACGAGCAGTACTTC
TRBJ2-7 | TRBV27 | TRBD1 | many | CASSPGQETYEQYF | TGTGCCAGCAGTCCGGGACAGGAGACCTACGAGCAGTACTTC
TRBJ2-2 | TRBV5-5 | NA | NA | CASSYRMRGNTRELFF | TGTGCCAGCAGCTATCGTATGAGGGGGAACACCCGGGAGCTGTTTTTT
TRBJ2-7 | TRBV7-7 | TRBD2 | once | CASSPISGSYEQYF | TGTGCCAGCAGTCCGATTAGCGGGAGTTACGAGCAGTACTTC
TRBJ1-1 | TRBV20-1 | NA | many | CSATPRPGTEAFF | TGCAGTGCTACCCCGAGACCGGGGACTGAAGCTTTCTTT
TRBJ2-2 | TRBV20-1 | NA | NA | CSAKGLINTGELFF | TGCAGTGCTAAAGGACTGATTAACACCGGGGAGCTGTTTTTT
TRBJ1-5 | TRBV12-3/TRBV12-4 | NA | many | CASSPDSQQPQHF | TGTGCCAGCAGCCCGGACAGTCAGCAGCCCCAGCATTTT
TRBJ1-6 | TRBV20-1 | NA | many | CSARLQGLHSPLHF | TGCAGTGCTAGACTGCAGGGACTGCATTCACCCCTCCACTTT
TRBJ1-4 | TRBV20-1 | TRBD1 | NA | CSARGGTGNEKLFF | TGCAGTGCTAGGGGCGGGACAGGGAATGAAAAACTGTTTTTT
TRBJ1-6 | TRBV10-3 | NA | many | CAIRQQGPLHF | TGTGCCATCAGGCAACAGGGACCCCTCCACTTT
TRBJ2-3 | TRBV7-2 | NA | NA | CASSLSGGTAQGAQYF | TGTGCCAGCAGCTTATCGGGAGGGACTGCCCAGGGGGCGCAGTATTTT
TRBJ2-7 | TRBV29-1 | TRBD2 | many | CSVLSGGDEQYF | TGCAGCGTTCTCAGCGGGGGGGACGAGCAGTACTTC
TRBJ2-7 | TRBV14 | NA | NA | CANSQTDGKQYF | TGTGCCAACAGCCAGACAGACGGTAAGCAGTACTTC
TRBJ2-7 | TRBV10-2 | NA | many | CASSRDLFNEQYF | TGCGCCAGCAGCCGGGACCTATTCAACGAGCAGTACTTC
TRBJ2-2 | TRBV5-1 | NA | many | CASSYNTGELFF | TGCGCCAGCAGCTATAACACCGGGGAGCTGTTTTTT
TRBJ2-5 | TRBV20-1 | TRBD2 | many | CSAKSFRLAPPETQYF | TGCAGTGCTAAATCTTTCCGACTAGCCCCCCCAGAGACCCAGTACTTC
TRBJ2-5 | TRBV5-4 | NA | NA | CASSSELGLRQETQYF | TGCGCCAGCAGCTCAGAGTTGGGACTTAGACAAGAGACCCAGTACTTC
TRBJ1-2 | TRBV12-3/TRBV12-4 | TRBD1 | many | CASSYRGSGYTF | TGTGCCAGCAGTTACAGGGGGTCGGGCTACACCTTC
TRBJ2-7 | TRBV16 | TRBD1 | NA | CASSEFGQGYEQYF | TGTGCCAGCTCGGAGTTCGGACAGGGCTACGAGCAGTACTTC
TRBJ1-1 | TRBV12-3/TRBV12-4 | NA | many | CASSLGAGGTEAFF | TGTGCCAGCAGTTTAGGGGCAGGTGGAACTGAAGCTTTCTTT
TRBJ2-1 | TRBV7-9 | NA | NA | CASSLVLLAYNEQFF | TGTGCCAGCAGCTTAGTATTGCTAGCCTACAATGAGCAGTTCTTC
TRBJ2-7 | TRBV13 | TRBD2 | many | CASSFITSGSYEQYF | TGTGCCAGCAGCTTTATCACTAGCGGATCCTACGAGCAGTACTTC
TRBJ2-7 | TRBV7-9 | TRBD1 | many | CASSYPGQGYEQYF | TGTGCCAGCAGCTATCCGGGACAGGGTTACGAGCAGTACTTC
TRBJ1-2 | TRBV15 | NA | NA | CATSRVPVGAGYTF | TGTGCCACCAGCAGAGTGCCAGTCGGGGCTGGCTACACCTTC